Shown below are 21 T cell receptor beta chains from a single sample sequenced in a study of blood T cell repertoires in COVID-19. The protocol was immunoSEQ multiplex PCR, while the TCRdb copy is restricted to in-frame clones and leaves out a portion. Among tens of thousands of clones, about 92% were seen once, and the ten largest hold approximately 20%. The specimen was peripheral blood. These receptors all stem from an elderly man with acute or convalescent COVID-19.

The rearrangement uses TRBV19 and TRBJ1-4; D might be TRBD1 (5 bases). This CDR3 has 15 residues. Germline V lookup: CDR1 LNHDA, CDR2 SQIVND (reference sequence). The V end lost 6 bases, the J end lost 8 bases, and 19 bases lay between the germline ends. This CDR3 is CASSLRGGLDEKLFF. The CDR3 DNA follows: TGTGCCAGTAGCCTAAGGGGAGGGTTGGACGAAAAACTGTTTTTT. The full variable domain, in which reference TRBV19 and TRBJ1-4 provide the parts outside the CDR3, is DGGITQSPKYLFRKEGQNVTLSCEQNLNHDAMYWYRQDPGQGLRLIYYSQIVNDFQKGDIAEGYSVSREKKESFPLTVTSAQKNPTAFYLCASSLRGGLDEKLFFGSGTQLSVL.

The rearrangement joins TRBV5-1 to TRBJ2-3; 7 bases map to TRBD1. CDR1 and CDR2 (germline): SGHRS, YFSETQ. CDR3 length: 14 residues. Trimming cost V 6 bases and J 6 bases; bases outside gene matches: 10. CDR3 residues: CASIGDRAADTQYF. The CDR3 DNA reads as TGCGCCAGCATTGGTGACAGGGCCGCTGATACGCAGTATTTT.

This chain uses TRBV7-9 with TRBJ1-1; 8 bases agree with TRBD1. The germline CDR1 and CDR2 sequences are SEHNR and FQNEAQ (reference sequence). The CDR3 has 13 amino acids. Trimming removed 5 bases from V and 5 bases from J; junction bases left unmatched: 4. As DNA, the CDR3 is TGTGCCAGCAGCCGGACAGGGAGGACTGAAGCTTTCTTT. Translating it yields CASSRTGRTEAFF.

The chain links TRBV19 to TRBJ1-6; D is perhaps TRBD1 (5 bases). Germline V CDR1 and CDR2: LNHDA, SQIVND (reference sequence). V was pared by 6 bases and J by 7 bases, with 16 bases between. This CDR3 comprises 15 residues. CDR3 sequence (DNA): TGTGCCAGTAGGCTGGGCAGGGAAGAAAATTCACCCCTCCACTTT. Translating gives CASRLGREENSPLHF.

V is TRBV5-6 and J is TRBJ1-2, with D possibly matching TRBD1 (5 bases). Trimming cost V 2 bases and J 5 bases, with 10 bases left between them. This CDR3 region has 13 residues. Per the germline V gene, CDR1 is SGHDT and CDR2 is YYEEEE. The CDR3 loop is CASSFRGEYGYTF. For the CDR3, the DNA is TGTGCCAGCAGCTTCCGGGGGGAGTATGGCTACACCTTC.

The V gene is TRBV15, the J gene TRBJ2-3; D is perhaps TRBD1 (5 bases). The germline V and J ends were trimmed by 6 bases and 0 bases, with 13 bases remaining between them. The CDR3 has 15 amino acids. Per germline, CDR1 LNHNV and CDR2 YYDKDF (reference sequence). The DNA of the CDR3 is TGTGCCACCAGACAGACAGTTCGGAGCACAGATACGCAGTATTTT. It encodes CATRQTVRSTDTQYF.

The chain recombines TRBV7-3 with TRBJ2-5; TRBD2 is a possible D gene (6 bases). This CDR3 is built from 14 residues. Germline V gene lookup returns CDR1 SGHTA and CDR2 FQGTGA. V lost 2 bases and J lost 5, with 12 bases in between. In nucleotides, the CDR3 is TGTGCCAGCAGCTTACGAGGTCGGGAGGAGACCCAGTACTTC. As protein: CASSLRGREETQYF.

This clone was counted between two and nine times. V gene TRBV11-2 combines with J gene TRBJ1-5, with a tentative D call TRBD1 (6 bases). V shed 1 base and J shed 2 bases, with 6 bases lying between them. This CDR3 comprises 14 residues. CDR1 is SGHAT, CDR2 FQNNGV, per germline. CDR3 bases: TGTGCCAGCAGCTTAGCAGGGGGCAATCAGCCCCAGCATTTT. Translating gives CASSLAGGNQPQHF.

The gene calls are TRBV24-1 and TRBJ2-2; 9 nucleotides match TRBD2. Trimming at V came to 4 bases and at J to 1 base, leaving 3 bases not matched to a gene. Germline V gene sequence: CDR1 KGHDR, CDR2 SFDVKD. The CDR3 sequence is 16 residues long. For the CDR3, the DNA is TGTGCCACCAGTGAAAATAGCGGGGGGAACACCGGGGAGCTGTTTTTT. This codes for CATSENSGGNTGELFF.

This clone showed up just once. This chain links TRBV3-1 (or the pseudogene TRBV3-2) with TRBJ1-2, with 11 bases aligning to TRBD1. This CDR3 has 19 amino acids. J was trimmed by 2 bases and V by 4 bases; bases with no gene match: 15. Looked up from germline, CDR1 is LGHDT and CDR2 is YNNKEL (reference sequence). The CDR3 sequence: CASSRLLGQGEGENYGYTF. The CDR3 DNA follows: TGTGCCAGCAGCCGTCTCCTGGGACAGGGGGAAGGGGAGAACTATGGCTACACCTTC.

In its sample, this clone was seen once. This chain's CDR3 is CASSQVTGTGGRSGYTF. CDR3 bases: TGTGCCAGCAGCCAAGTCACAGGGACAGGGGGCCGCAGTGGCTACACCTTC. The chain is built from TRBV3-1 (or the pseudogene TRBV3-2) and TRBJ1-2, with 12 bases fitting TRBD1. In germline, CDR1 is LGHDT, CDR2 YNNKEL (reference sequence). This CDR3 contains 17 residues. V lost 1 base, J lost 7 bases, and 10 bases stayed unmatched.

The chain uses TRBV28 and TRBJ2-7; 7 bases are a match to TRBD1. V lost 6 bases, J lost 4 bases, and 0 bases stayed unmatched. CDR3 length equals 11 residues. CDR1 is MDHEN and CDR2 is SYDVKM in the germline V gene. The CDR3 region is CASSRGYEQYF. CDR3 nucleotides: TGTGCCAGCAGCAGGGGGTACGAGCAGTACTTC.

The chain has TRBV18 and TRBJ2-2; tentative D call: TRBD2 (5 bases). Trimming took off 3 bases at V and 7 bases at J, with 15 bases between the two ends. Germline values: CDR1 KGHSH, CDR2 LQKENI. The CDR3 extends over 15 amino acids. The DNA for the CDR3 is TGTGCCAGCTCACCTCACCCGCTAGCAGGCGGGGAGCTGTTTTTT. This codes for CASSPHPLAGGELFF.

The gene calls are TRBV29-1 and TRBJ1-1; D not resolved. CDR3 length equals 14 residues. Deletions cut 6 bases from V and 1 base from J, with 15 bases between. Looked up from germline, CDR1 is SQVTM and CDR2 is ANQGSEA. This CDR3 is CSVDPHRGNTEAFF. CDR3 sequence (DNA): TGCAGCGTCGACCCCCATAGAGGGAACACTGAAGCTTTCTTT. Variable domain in full (rest from reference TRBV29-1 and TRBJ1-1): SAVISQKPSRDICQRGTSLTIQCQVDSQVTMMFWYRQQPGQSLTLIATANQGSEATYESGFVIDKFPISRPNLTFSTLTVSNMSPEDSSIYLCSVDPHRGNTEAFFGQGTRLTVV.

The V and J genes are TRBV6-4 and TRBJ1-2; 9 nucleotides line up with TRBD1. This CDR3 is built from 14 residues. From germline, CDR1 is MRHNA and CDR2 SNTAGT. V was pared by 3 bases and J by 4 bases, with 3 bases of the junction left unmatched. CDR3: CASSEGTGIYGYTF. The CDR3 nucleotides are TGTGCCAGCAGTGAAGGGACAGGGATCTATGGCTACACCTTC.

The J gene is TRBJ1-5, the V gene TRBV27; possible D gene TRBD1, 5 bases. Germline loops: CDR1 MNHEY, CDR2 SMNVEV (reference sequence). This CDR3 region has 15 residues. Trimming stripped 5 bases from V and 6 bases from J, with 17 bases between. In DNA, the CDR3 is TGTGCCAGCAGTCCAAAATCGGGGGGGGGTCAGCCCCAGCATTTT. Encoded protein: CASSPKSGGGQPQHF.

This chain connects TRBV18 to TRBJ2-7; TRBD1 matches 8 bases. The germline V gene has CDR1 KGHSH and CDR2 LQKENI. This CDR3 has 15 amino acids. The J segment lost 6 bases and the V segment lost 0 bases, leaving 7 bases of the junction unmatched. CDR3 in amino acids: CASSPPSQGAAEQYF. In nucleotides, the CDR3 is TGTGCCAGCTCACCACCGTCTCAGGGGGCGGCCGAGCAGTACTTC.

V and J are TRBV3-1 (or the pseudogene TRBV3-2) and TRBJ2-7, with a tentative D call TRBD1 (6 bases). Germline values: CDR1 LGHDT, CDR2 YNNKEL (reference sequence). V lost 1 base, J lost 3 bases, and 16 bases lay in between. The CDR3 has 16 amino acids. CDR3 in DNA: TGTGCCAGCAGCCAAGCCAGACAGGCGTTGAACTACGAGCAGTACTTC. Protein product: CASSQARQALNYEQYF.

The chain is built from TRBV5-1 and TRBJ2-7, with D perhaps matching TRBD1 (5 bases). Germline V CDR1 and CDR2: SGHRS, YFSETQ. Between the trimmed V and J ends, which lost 2 bases and 6 bases, there was a span of 12 bases. This CDR3 region has 13 residues. CDR3 sequence: CASSFQTVSEQYF. The CDR3 nucleotides read TGCGCCAGCAGCTTCCAGACAGTGAGCGAGCAGTACTTC.

The chain links TRBV2 to TRBJ1-4, with a weak D call TRBD1 (5 bases). CDR1 is SNHLY and CDR2 is FYNNEI in the germline V gene. The CDR3 runs to 14 residues. V was shortened by 8 bases and J by 4 bases, with 14 bases between the two germline ends. The CDR3 DNA follows: TGTGCCAGCGGTCGGGGGGTCCTTAATGAAAAACTGTTTTTT. It yields the protein CASGRGVLNEKLFF.

J is TRBJ2-5 and V is TRBV3-1 (or the pseudogene TRBV3-2), with a weak D call TRBD2 (6 bases). CDR1 is LGHDT, CDR2 YNNKEL, per germline (reference sequence). The CDR3 has 13 amino acids. The V end was cut by 1 base, the J end by 9 bases, with 12 bases between. This CDR3 reads CASSQGDPGAQYF. In DNA, the CDR3 is TGTGCCAGCAGCCAAGGGGACCCGGGGGCCCAGTACTTC.